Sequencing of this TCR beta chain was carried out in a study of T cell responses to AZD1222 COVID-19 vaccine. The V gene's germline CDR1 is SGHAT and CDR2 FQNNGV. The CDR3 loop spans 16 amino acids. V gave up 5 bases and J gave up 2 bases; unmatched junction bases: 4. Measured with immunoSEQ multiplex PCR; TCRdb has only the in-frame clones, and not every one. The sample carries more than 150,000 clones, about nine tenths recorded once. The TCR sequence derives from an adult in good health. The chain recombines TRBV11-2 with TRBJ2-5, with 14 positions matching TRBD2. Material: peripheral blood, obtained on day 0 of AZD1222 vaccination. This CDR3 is CASSLGLAGGQETQYF. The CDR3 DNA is TGTGCCAGCAGCCTTGGACTAGCGGGGGGACAAGAGACCCAGTACTTC.